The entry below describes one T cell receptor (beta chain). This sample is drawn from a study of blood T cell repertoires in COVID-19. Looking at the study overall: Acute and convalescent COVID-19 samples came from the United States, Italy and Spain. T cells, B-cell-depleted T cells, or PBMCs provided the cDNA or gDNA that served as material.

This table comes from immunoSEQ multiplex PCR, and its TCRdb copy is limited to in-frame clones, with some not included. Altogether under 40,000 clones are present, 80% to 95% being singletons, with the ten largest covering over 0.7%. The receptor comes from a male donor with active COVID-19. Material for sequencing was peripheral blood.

The CDR3 DNA sequence: TGCGCCAGCAGCTCGTTAGCGGGGTACTACAATGAGCAGTTCTTC. This sequence encodes CASSSLAGYYNEQFF. V usage is TRBV4-3 and J usage is TRBJ2-1; 8 bases line up with TRBD2. The germline V gene encodes CDR1 LGHNA and CDR2 YSLEER. This CDR3 has 15 amino acids. V gave up 5 bases and J gave up 3 bases; unmatched junction bases: 6.